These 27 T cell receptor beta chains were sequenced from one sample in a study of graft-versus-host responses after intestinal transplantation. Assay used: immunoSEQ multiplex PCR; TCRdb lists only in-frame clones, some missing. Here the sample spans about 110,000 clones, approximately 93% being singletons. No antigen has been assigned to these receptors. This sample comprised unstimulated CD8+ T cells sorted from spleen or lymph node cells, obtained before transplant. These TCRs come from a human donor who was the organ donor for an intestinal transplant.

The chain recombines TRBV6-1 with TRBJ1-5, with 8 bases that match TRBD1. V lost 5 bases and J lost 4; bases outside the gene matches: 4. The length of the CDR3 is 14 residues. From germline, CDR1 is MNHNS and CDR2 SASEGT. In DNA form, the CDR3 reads TGTGCCAGCAGTCTCAGGGGGCGGAATCAGCCCCAGCATTTT. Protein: CASSLRGRNQPQHF.

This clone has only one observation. In nucleotides, the CDR3 is TGTGCCAGTAGTGACTGGCTAGCGGGAGCCCCCTCCTACAATGAGCAGTTCTTC. It encodes CASSDWLAGAPSYNEQFF. This chain joins TRBV19 and TRBJ2-1; 10 nucleotides align to TRBD2. Germline CDR1 LNHDA, CDR2 SQIVND (reference sequence). The J segment lost 0 bases and the V segment lost 5 bases, leaving 10 bases of the junction unmatched. CDR3 length equals 18 residues.

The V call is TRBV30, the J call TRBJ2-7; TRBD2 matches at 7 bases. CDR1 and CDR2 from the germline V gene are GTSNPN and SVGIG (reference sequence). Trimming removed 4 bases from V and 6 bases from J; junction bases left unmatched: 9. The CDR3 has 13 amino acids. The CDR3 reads CAWIGKREGEQYF. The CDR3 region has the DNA TGTGCCTGGATCGGGAAGCGGGAAGGCGAGCAGTACTTC.

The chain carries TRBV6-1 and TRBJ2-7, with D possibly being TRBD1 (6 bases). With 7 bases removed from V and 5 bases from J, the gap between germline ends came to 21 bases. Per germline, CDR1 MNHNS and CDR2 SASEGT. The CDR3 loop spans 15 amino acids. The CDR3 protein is CASTKKTGSPDEQYF. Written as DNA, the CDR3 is TGTGCCAGCACCAAAAAGACAGGCAGTCCCGACGAGCAGTACTTC.

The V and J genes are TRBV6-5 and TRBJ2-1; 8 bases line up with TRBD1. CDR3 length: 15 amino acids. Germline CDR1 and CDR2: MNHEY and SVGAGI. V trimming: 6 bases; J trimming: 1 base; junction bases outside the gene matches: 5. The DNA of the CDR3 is TGTGCCAGCAGGCCCGGGACAGGTTCCTACAATGAGCAGTTCTTC. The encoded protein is CASRPGTGSYNEQFF.

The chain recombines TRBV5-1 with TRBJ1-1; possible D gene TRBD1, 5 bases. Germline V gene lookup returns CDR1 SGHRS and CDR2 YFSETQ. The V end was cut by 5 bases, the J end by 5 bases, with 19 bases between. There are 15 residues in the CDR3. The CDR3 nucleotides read TGCGCCAGCAGAGGGGTATATGACCTGGGTACTGAAGCTTTCTTT. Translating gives CASRGVYDLGTEAFF. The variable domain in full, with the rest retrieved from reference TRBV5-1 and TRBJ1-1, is KAGVTQTPRYLIKTRGQQVTLSCSPISGHRSVSWYQQTPGQGLQFLFEYFSETQRNKGNFPGRFSGRQFSNSRSEMNVSTLELGDSALYLCASRGVYDLGTEAFFGQGTRLTVV.

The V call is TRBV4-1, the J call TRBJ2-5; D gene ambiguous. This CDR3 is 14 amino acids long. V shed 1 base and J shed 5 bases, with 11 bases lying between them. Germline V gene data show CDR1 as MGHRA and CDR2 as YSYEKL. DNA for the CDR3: TGCGCCAGCAGCCAAGTAGCCGGGCAGGAGACCCAGTACTTC. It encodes CASSQVAGQETQYF.

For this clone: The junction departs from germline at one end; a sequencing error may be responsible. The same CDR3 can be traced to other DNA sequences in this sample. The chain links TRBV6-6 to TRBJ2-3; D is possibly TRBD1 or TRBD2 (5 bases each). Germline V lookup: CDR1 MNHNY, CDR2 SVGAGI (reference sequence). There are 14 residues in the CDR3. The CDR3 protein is CASSYLGTTDTQYF. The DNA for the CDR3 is TGCGCCAGCAGTTACCTAGGGACCACAGATACGCAGTATTTT.

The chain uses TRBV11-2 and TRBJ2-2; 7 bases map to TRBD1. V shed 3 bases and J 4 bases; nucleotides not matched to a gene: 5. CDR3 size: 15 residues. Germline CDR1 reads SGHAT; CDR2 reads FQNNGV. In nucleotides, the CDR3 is TGTGCCAGCAGCTTCGAGGGGGCGCGCACCGGGGAGCTGTTTTTT. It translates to CASSFEGARTGELFF.

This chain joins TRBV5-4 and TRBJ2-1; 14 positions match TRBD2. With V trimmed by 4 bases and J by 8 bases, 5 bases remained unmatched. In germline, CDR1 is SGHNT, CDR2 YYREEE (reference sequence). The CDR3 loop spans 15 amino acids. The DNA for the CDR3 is TGTGCCAGCAGCGCCGGGACTAGCGGGAGCGATGAGCAGTTCTTC. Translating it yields CASSAGTSGSDEQFF.

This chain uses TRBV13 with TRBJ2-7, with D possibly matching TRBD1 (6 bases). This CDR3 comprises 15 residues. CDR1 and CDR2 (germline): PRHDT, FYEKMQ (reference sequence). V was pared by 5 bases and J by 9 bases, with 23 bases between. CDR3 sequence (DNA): TGTGCCAGCAGCCCCACCGGGACAAGCTACGTGGGGCAGTACTTC. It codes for CASSPTGTSYVGQYF.

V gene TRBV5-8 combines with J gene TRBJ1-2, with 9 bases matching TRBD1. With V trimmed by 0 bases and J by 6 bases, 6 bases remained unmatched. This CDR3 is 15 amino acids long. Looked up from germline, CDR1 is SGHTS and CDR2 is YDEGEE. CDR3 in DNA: TGTGCCAGCAGCTTGGCCTCGCGACAGGGGGATGGCTACACCTTC. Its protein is CASSLASRQGDGYTF.

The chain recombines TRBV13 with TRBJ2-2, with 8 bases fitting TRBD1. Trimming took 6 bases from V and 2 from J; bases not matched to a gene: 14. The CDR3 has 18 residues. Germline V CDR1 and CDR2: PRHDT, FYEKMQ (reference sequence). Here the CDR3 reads CASSHSGQEKTNTGELFF. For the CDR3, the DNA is TGTGCCAGCAGTCACTCGGGACAGGAGAAGACAAACACCGGGGAGCTGTTTTTT.

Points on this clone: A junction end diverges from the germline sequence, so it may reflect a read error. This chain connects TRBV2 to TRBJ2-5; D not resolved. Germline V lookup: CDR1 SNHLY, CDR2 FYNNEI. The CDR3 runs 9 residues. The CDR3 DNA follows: TGTGCCATCCCGTTCTTAGCCCACTTC. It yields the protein CAIPFLAHF.

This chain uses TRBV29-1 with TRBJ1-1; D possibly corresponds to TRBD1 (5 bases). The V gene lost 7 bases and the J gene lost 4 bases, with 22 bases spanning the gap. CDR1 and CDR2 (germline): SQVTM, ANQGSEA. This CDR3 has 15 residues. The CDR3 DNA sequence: TGCAGCGCAACAACCCTTGAGACAGTATCCACTGAAGCTTTCTTT. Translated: CSATTLETVSTEAFF.

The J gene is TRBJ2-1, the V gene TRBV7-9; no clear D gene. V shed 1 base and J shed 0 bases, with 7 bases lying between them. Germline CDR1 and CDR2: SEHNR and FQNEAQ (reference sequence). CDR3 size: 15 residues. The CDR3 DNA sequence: TGTGCCAGCAGCTTAGTAGCCGCCTCCTACAATGAGCAGTTCTTC. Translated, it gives CASSLVAASYNEQFF.

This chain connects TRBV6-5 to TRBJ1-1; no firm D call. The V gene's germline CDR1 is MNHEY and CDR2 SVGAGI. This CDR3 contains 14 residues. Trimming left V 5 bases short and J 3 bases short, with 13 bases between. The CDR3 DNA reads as TGTGCCAGCAGTGTGGACCCGAGTTACACTGAAGCTTTCTTT. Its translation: CASSVDPSYTEAFF.

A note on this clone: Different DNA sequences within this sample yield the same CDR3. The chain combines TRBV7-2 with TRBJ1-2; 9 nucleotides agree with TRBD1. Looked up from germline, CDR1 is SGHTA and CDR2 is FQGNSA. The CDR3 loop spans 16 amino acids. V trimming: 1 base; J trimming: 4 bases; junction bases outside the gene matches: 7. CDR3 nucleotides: TGTGCCAGCAGCTTAGGGGCGGGACAGGGTCTCTATGGCTACACCTTC. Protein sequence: CASSLGAGQGLYGYTF.

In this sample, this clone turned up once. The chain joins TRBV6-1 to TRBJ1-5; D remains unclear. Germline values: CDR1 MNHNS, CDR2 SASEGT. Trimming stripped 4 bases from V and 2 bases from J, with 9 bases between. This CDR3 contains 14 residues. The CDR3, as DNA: TGTGCCAGCAGTGTTGGATGGGGCAATCAGCCCCAGCATTTT. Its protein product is CASSVGWGNQPQHF.

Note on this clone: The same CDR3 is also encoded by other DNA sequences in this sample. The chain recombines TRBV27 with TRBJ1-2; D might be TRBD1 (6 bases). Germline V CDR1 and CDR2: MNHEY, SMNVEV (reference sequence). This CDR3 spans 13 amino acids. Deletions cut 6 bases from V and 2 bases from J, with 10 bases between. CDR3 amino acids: CASRPQGNYGYTF. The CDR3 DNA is TGTGCCAGCAGACCTCAGGGGAACTATGGCTACACCTTC.

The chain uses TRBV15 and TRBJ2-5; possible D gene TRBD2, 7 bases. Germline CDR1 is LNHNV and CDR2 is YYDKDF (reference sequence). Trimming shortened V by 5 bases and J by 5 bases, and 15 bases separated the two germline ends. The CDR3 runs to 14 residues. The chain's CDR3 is CATSPRGGEETQYF. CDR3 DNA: TGTGCCACCAGCCCGAGGGGGGGCGAGGAGACCCAGTACTTC. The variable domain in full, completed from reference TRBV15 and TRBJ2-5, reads DAMVIQNPRYQVTQFGKPVTLSCSQTLNHNVMYWYQQKSSQAPKLLFHYYDKDFNNEADTPDNFQSRRPNTSFCFLDIRSPGLGDTAMYLCATSPRGGEETQYFGPGTRLLVL.

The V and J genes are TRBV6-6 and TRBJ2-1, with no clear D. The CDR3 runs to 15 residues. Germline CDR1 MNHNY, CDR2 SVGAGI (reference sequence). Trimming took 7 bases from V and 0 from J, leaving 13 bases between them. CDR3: CASIFGSSSYNEQFF. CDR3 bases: TGTGCCAGCATTTTCGGGTCCAGCTCCTACAATGAGCAGTTCTTC.

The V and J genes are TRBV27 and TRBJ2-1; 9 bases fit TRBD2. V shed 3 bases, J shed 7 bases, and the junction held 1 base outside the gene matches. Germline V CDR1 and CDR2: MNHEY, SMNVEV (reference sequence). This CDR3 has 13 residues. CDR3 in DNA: TGTGCCAGCAGTTTCCTAGCGGGAAATGAGCAGTTCTTC. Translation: CASSFLAGNEQFF.

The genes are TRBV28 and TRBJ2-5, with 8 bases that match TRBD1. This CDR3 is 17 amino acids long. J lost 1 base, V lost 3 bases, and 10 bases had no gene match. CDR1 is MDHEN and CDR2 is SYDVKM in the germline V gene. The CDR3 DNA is TGTGCCAGCAGTTTGCACGCCGGGACAGGCACCCAAGAGACCCAGTACTTC. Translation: CASSLHAGTGTQETQYF.

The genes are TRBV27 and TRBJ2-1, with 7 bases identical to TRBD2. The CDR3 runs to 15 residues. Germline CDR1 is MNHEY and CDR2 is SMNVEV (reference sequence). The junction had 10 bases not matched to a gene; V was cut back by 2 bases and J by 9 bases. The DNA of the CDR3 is TGTGCCAGCAGTTTAGGGCTAGCGGTAGTCGGTGAGCAGTTCTTC. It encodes CASSLGLAVVGEQFF.

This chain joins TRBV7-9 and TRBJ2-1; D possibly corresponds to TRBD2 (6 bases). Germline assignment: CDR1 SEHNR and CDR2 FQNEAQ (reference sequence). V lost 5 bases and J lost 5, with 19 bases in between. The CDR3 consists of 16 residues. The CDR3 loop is CASSTNPRDLNNEQFF. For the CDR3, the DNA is TGTGCCAGCAGCACAAATCCCCGGGACTTAAACAATGAGCAGTTCTTC. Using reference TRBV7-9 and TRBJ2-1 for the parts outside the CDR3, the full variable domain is DTGVSQNPRHKITKRGQNVTFRCDPISEHNRLYWYRQTLGQGPEFLTYFQNEAQLEKSRLLSDRFSAERPKGSFSTLEIQRTEQGDSAMYLCASSTNPRDLNNEQFFGPGTRLTVL.

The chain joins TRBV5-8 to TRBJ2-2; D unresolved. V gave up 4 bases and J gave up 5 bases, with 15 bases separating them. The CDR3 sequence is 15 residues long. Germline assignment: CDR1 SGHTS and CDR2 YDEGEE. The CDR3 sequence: CASSLTASSTGELFF. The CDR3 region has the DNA TGTGCCAGCAGCCTGACCGCCAGTTCAACCGGGGAGCTGTTTTTT.